The 21 T cell receptor beta chains reported below all come from one sample, sequenced in a study of vaccination and CD4 T cells after COVID-19. Cultured CD4+ T cell DNA was sequenced using the Oncomine TCR Beta short-read assay. Each CDR3 protein gets one entry after TCRdb re-called the PCR reads with MiXCR. This sample carries just over 15,000 distinct CDR3 sequences, 39% of them seen once, and the ten largest clones take 4.5% to 7%. Their antigens remain unidentified. The treatment was: approximately nine-day PBMC culture with coronavirus spike peptide pools or control peptides (ViraFEST assay). The sample was CD4+ T cells from blood, cultured in vitro, taken before SARS-CoV-2 vaccination. The receptors originated from a human donor who had recovered from COVID-19.

V gene TRBV6-1 combines with J gene TRBJ2-4; the D gene is possibly TRBD1 (5 bases). V was cut by 2 bases and J by 6 bases, with 17 bases left in between. The CDR3 loop spans 16 amino acids. CDR1 is MNHNS, CDR2 SASEGT, per germline. The DNA for the CDR3 is TGTGCCAGCAGTGAATATAGGGCAGGGCATTTAAACATTCAGTACTTC. This codes for CASSEYRAGHLNIQYF.

Points on this clonotype: A junction end diverges from the germline sequence, so it may reflect a read error. The chain joins TRBV5-1 to TRBJ2-7; TRBD1 aligns across 10 bases. Germline values: CDR1 SGHRS, CDR2 YFSETQ. This CDR3 has 15 residues. The CDR3 sequence: CAGSDRDRGVHEQYF. CDR3 coding DNA: TGCGCCGGCAGCGACCGGGACAGGGGAGTCCACGAGCAGTACTTC. Filled out from reference TRBV5-1 and TRBJ2-7, the complete variable domain reads KAGVTQTPRYLIKTRGQQVTLSCSPISGHRSVSWYQQTPGQGLQFLFEYFSETQRNKGNFPGRFSGRQFSNSRSEMNVSTLELGDSALYLCAGSDRDRGVHEQYFGPGTRLTVT.

The chain couples TRBV5-4 to TRBJ2-7; tentative D call: TRBD2 (6 bases). The CDR3 totals 17 residues. CDR1 and CDR2 from the germline V gene are SGHNT and YYREEE (reference sequence). Deletions cut 0 bases from V and 0 bases from J, with 16 bases between. CDR3: CASSLGSLAGSSYEQYF. CDR3 nucleotides: TGTGCCAGCAGCTTGGGGAGTCTTGCGGGGAGCTCCTACGAGCAGTACTTC.

This clonotype was counted only a few times. J is TRBJ1-6 and V is TRBV30; D gene ambiguous. CDR1 GTSNPN and CDR2 SVGIG come from the germline V gene (reference sequence). This CDR3 has 15 amino acids. V was clipped by 2 bases and J by 6 bases, with 14 bases between them. CDR3 nucleotides: TGTGCCTGGAGTCCCGGGAACGGATTTAATTCACCCCTCCACTTT. It codes for CAWSPGNGFNSPLHF.

The gene calls are TRBV11-3 and TRBJ2-4; the match to TRBD2 covers 15 bases. The junction had 13 bases not matched to a gene; V was cut back by 5 bases and J by 2 bases. CDR1 is SGHNT and CDR2 is YENEEA in the germline V gene. This CDR3 contains 20 residues. The CDR3 sequence: CASSPGSGTSGGWPKNIQYF. DNA for the CDR3: TGTGCCAGCAGCCCGGGGTCCGGGACTAGCGGGGGGTGGCCCAAAAACATTCAGTACTTC.

The rearrangement joins TRBV28 to TRBJ2-6; 12 bases are shared with TRBD2. Germline loops: CDR1 MDHEN, CDR2 SYDVKM. CDR3 length equals 18 residues. V shed 6 bases, J shed 0 bases, and the junction held 6 bases outside the gene matches. CDR3 sequence: CASSLRLAGVSGANVLTF. The CDR3 DNA sequence: TGTGCCAGCAGCCTAAGACTAGCGGGAGTCTCTGGGGCCAACGTCCTGACTTTC.

The chain has TRBV19 and TRBJ1-1, with 9 bases fitting TRBD1. Per germline, CDR1 LNHDA and CDR2 SQIVND (reference sequence). After removal of 4 bases from V and 4 bases from J, the junction contained 4 bases not matched to a gene. This CDR3 comprises 14 residues. CDR3 sequence (DNA): TGTGCCAGTAGTAACCAGGGACAGGGCACTGAAGCTTTCTTT. This encodes CASSNQGQGTEAFF.

A few counts support this clonotype. The V and J genes are TRBV11-1 and TRBJ1-1, with 10 positions matching TRBD1. Germline V lookup: CDR1 SGHAT, CDR2 FQDESV (reference sequence). CDR3 size: 15 residues. With 5 bases clipped from V and 5 bases from J, the junction kept 8 bases outside the gene matches. The CDR3 DNA follows: TGTGCCAGCAGCGTTCCGGGACAGGGGAGAACTGAAGCTTTCTTT. It codes for CASSVPGQGRTEAFF.

This sequence joins TRBV12-3 or TRBV12-4 and TRBJ1-2; weak D call: TRBD1 (5 bases). Between the trimmed V and J ends, which lost 0 bases and 4 bases, there was a span of 9 bases. This CDR3 has 14 amino acids. In DNA form, the CDR3 reads TGTGCCAGCAGTTTAGCGGGGGAGGGCTATGGCTACACCTTC. Encoded protein: CASSLAGEGYGYTF.

This clonotype was counted a few times. The chain uses TRBV7-8 and TRBJ1-2; unclear D gene. The CDR3 spans 14 residues. CDR1 SGHVS and CDR2 FQNEAQ come from the germline V gene. V was cut by 5 bases and J by 5 bases, with 15 bases left in between. For the CDR3, the DNA is TGTGCCAGCAGCCGGGCGGGTGCCCTATATGGCTACACCTTC. Translation: CASSRAGALYGYTF.

The chain joins TRBV29-1 to TRBJ1-2; D possibly corresponds to TRBD1 (6 bases). Trimming removed 5 bases from V and 4 bases from J, with 11 bases in between. CDR1 and CDR2 (germline): SQVTM, ANQGSEA. The CDR3 runs 12 residues. This CDR3 reads CSVPTGIYGYTF. The CDR3 DNA follows: TGCAGCGTTCCCACAGGGATCTATGGCTACACCTTC.

This chain uses TRBV7-2 with TRBJ1-2; 7 nucleotides match TRBD1. The CDR3 consists of 13 residues. V trimming: 3 bases; J trimming: 8 bases; junction bases outside the gene matches: 6. Germline V CDR1 and CDR2: SGHTA, FQGNSA. For the CDR3, the DNA is TGTGCCAGCAGCTTGGGGACAGTCAACGGCTACACCTTC. Translated: CASSLGTVNGYTF.

This chain links TRBV5-1 with TRBJ1-2, with D possibly TRBD1 on 6 matching bases. The germline V gene encodes CDR1 SGHRS and CDR2 YFSETQ. The CDR3 covers 15 residues. Trimming removed 2 bases at V and 0 bases at J, with 11 bases between. The CDR3 is CASSFGGSANYGYTF. The CDR3 DNA sequence: TGCGCCAGCAGCTTCGGGGGCTCGGCTAACTATGGCTACACCTTC. The variable domain in full, with the rest retrieved from reference TRBV5-1 and TRBJ1-2, is KAGVTQTPRYLIKTRGQQVTLSCSPISGHRSVSWYQQTPGQGLQFLFEYFSETQRNKGNFPGRFSGRQFSNSRSEMNVSTLELGDSALYLCASSFGGSANYGYTFGSGTRLTVV.

Written as DNA, the CDR3 is TGTGCCAGCAGCCTAGGGACTTCCCGGAGGGAGACCCAGTACTTC. Protein: CASSLGTSRRETQYF. V usage is TRBV7-9 and J usage is TRBJ2-5, with D perhaps matching TRBD2 (6 bases). Looked up from germline, CDR1 is SEHNR and CDR2 is FQNEAQ (reference sequence). The CDR3 totals 15 residues. With 5 bases removed from V and 5 bases from J, the gap between germline ends came to 18 bases.

The chain joins TRBV11-1 to TRBJ2-3, with D possibly being TRBD2 (7 bases). Germline V gene sequence: CDR1 SGHAT, CDR2 FQDESV (reference sequence). The ends were cut back, 5 bases at V and 11 bases at J, with 23 bases in the middle. The CDR3 runs to 15 residues. The CDR3 DNA reads TGTGCCAGCAGCCGAGGGGGGGGACCAAGAGAGGAGCAGTATTTT. Protein product: CASSRGGGPREEQYF.

This clonotype has more than one count but fewer than ten. The chain links TRBV20-1 to TRBJ1-1; unclear D gene. Germline V gene lookup returns CDR1 DFQATT and CDR2 SNEGSKA (reference sequence). Trimming removed 1 base at V and 2 bases at J, with 11 bases between. The CDR3 runs 14 residues. The DNA for the CDR3 is TGCAGTGCTAGAGCCCCCCCGGCCAACACTGAAGCTTTCTTT. Translation gives CSARAPPANTEAFF.

This clonotype showed up just a few times. The genes are TRBV6-4 and TRBJ1-1; the D is unclear. In germline, CDR1 is MRHNA, CDR2 SNTAGT. The CDR3 length is 13 residues. The V end lost 3 bases, the J end lost 5 bases, and 10 bases lay between the germline ends. CDR3 bases: TGTGCCAGCAGTGATCCGGAGGAGACTGAAGCTTTCTTT. Translated: CASSDPEETEAFF.

The chain carries TRBV14 and TRBJ1-1, with no clear D. V lost 1 base and J 6 bases, leaving 12 bases between the germline ends. The CDR3 is 14 amino acids. Germline CDR1 is SGHDN and CDR2 is FVKESK. The CDR3 coding sequence is TGTGCCAGCAGCCAAGGACGACGGGTGTCTGAAGCTTTCTTT. It translates to CASSQGRRVSEAFF.

The chain links TRBV4-1 to TRBJ1-2, with D unclear. There are 15 residues in the CDR3. V was clipped by 0 bases and J by 0 bases, with 8 bases between them. CDR1 is MGHRA, CDR2 YSYEKL, per germline. Written as DNA, the CDR3 is TGCGCCAGCAGCCAAGACTACGGAGCTAACTATGGCTACACCTTC. It yields the protein CASSQDYGANYGYTF.

This chain joins TRBV30 and TRBJ1-2; 7 nucleotides match TRBD1. This CDR3 spans 12 amino acids. The V gene's germline CDR1 is GTSNPN and CDR2 SVGIG (reference sequence). J lost 4 bases, V lost 8 bases, and 7 bases had no gene match. CDR3: CANPGQLYGYTF. The CDR3 DNA follows: TGTGCCAACCCGGGACAGCTCTATGGCTACACCTTC.

This chain links TRBV6-4 with TRBJ1-1, with D unclear. CDR3 length: 14 residues. Germline CDR1 MRHNA, CDR2 SNTAGT. Trimming pared 4 bases from V and 1 base from J, leaving 10 bases between. CDR3 in DNA: TGTGCCAGCAGTGTGTCGCATGGGAACACTGAAGCTTTCTTT. Translated: CASSVSHGNTEAFF.